This note documents a single TCR beta chain sequence. The antigen it binds to is not known. Given a much more abundant clone one base away, this may be a read error. These data come from a study of CD8 T cells in ankylosing spondylitis (dated 2017 in TCRdb). With regard to the full study: The study set out to find disease-linked TCR variants by profiling T cell receptor beta repertoires in ankylosing spondylitis patients and healthy donors. Peripheral blood was sampled, and synovial fluid was also collected from ankylosing spondylitis patients. In total, the full study cohort was made up of about 99 healthy donors and 25 ankylosing spondylitis patients.

What the work shows at the level of the full study, not this receptor alone: Some motif variants had previously been reported in the synovial fluid and blood of reactive arthritis patients, which suggests shared mechanisms of disease initiation. Blood from ankylosing spondylitis patients appeared to be characterized by a TCR beta motif made up of under ten highly homologous amino acid variants. The disease-linked clones were reported to be significantly enriched in matched synovial fluid samples from ankylosing spondylitis patients. The disease-linked clones had a CD8+ phenotype and were found at relatively low frequencies in peripheral blood.

Instrument on record: Illumina HiSeq 2500. Quantitative 5'-RACE with molecular barcodes was the method used to prepare the TCR beta libraries. The original methods were these. A new computational method, built on a probabilistic model of VDJ rearrangement, was used to identify disease-linked TCR variants. TCRdb took the public reads, trimmed them with fastp at Q25, ran MiXCR for clone calling and kept in-frame beta chains. CDR3 protein sequences are deduplicated, and each keeps its most common genes and DNA. These V and J calls rely on TCRdb rather than the paper's analysis. This sample holds approximately 200,000 distinct CDR3 sequences; over 10% were observed only once. Of the sample, approximately 11% is held by the ten largest clones. From cysteine to phenylalanine, the CDR3 is 13 amino acids long. The kept DNA is CDR3 alone, 39 bases in frame from the first base. Looking up the germline V gene yields CDR1 MGHRA and CDR2 YSYEKL.

The chain is assembled from TRBV4-1 and TRBJ2-1; a confident D gene designation cannot be given. The sequencing sample was made of blood, either unsorted or a sorted T cell fraction (not recorded which). This clonotype was obtained from a female donor with ankylosing spondylitis or in good health (not recorded which). The CDR3 amino acid sequence is: CANSQGWGNEQFF. The sequenced DNA is TGCGCCAACAGCCAAGGATGGGGTAATGAGCAGTTCTTC.